The clone carrying this T cell receptor (beta chain) has a handful of counts. The antigen is not known. Everyone who donated was a healthy Caucasian. V lost 4 bases and J lost 1, with 10 bases in between. From germline, CDR1 is MNHNS and CDR2 SASEGT. There are 14 residues in the CDR3. This record belongs to a study of identical twins. Template switching, a step in the protocol, added a universal primer site, and cDNA carried unique molecular identifiers. TCRdb used MiXCR to reprocess the 5' RACE reads, holding one entry per CDR3 protein. This table holds fewer than 350,000 distinct CDR3 sequences, approximately 8.5% found once. General study points: Monozygotic twin pairs showed more out-of-frame TCR alpha sharing than models estimated. Partial confounding of zero-insertion analyses by invariant MAIT and iNKT cells was possible.

The sample was also reused in another study, on yellow fever vaccine responses in identical twins.

Sequenced input: memory (CD45RO+) T cells sorted from blood. The sequence was collected from a young woman in good health. The rearrangement joins TRBV6-1 to TRBJ2-5; D is possibly TRBD2 (5 bases). In nucleotides, the CDR3 is TGTGCCAGCAGTGGGACTGCGATCCAAGAGACCCAGTACTTC. Amino acids: CASSGTAIQETQYF.